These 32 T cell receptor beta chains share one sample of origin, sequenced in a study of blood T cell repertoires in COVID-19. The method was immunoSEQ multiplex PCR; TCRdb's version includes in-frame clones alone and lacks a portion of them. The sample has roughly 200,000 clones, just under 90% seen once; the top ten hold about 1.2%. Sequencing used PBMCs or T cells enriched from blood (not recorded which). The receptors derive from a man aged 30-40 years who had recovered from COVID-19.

CDR3 loop: CASSQDHPGTSGRVYEQYF. The CDR3 DNA is TGTGCCAGCAGCCAAGACCACCCGGGGACTAGCGGGAGAGTTTACGAGCAGTACTTC. The chain combines TRBV3-1 (or the pseudogene TRBV3-2) with TRBJ2-7, with 14 bases identical to TRBD2. The CDR3 has 19 residues. V shed 0 bases and J 4 bases; nucleotides not matched to a gene: 11. The germline V gene has CDR1 LGHDT and CDR2 YNNKEL (reference sequence).

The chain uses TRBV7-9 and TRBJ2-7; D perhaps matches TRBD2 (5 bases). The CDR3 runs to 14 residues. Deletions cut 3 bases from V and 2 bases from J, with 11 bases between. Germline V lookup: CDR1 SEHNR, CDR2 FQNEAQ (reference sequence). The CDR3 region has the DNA TGTGCCAGCAGCTTTGCCGGGGTCCCCTACGAGCAGTACTTC. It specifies CASSFAGVPYEQYF.

CDR3 residues: CASSSLTGYSGKLFF. The CDR3 nucleotides read TGTGCCAGCAGTTCTTTGACAGGGTATTCGGGAAAACTGTTTTTT. This chain joins TRBV6-5 and TRBJ1-4; 7 bases are shared with TRBD1. The CDR3 has 15 residues. With V trimmed by 4 bases and J by 10 bases, 12 bases remained unmatched. The germline V gene has CDR1 MNHEY and CDR2 SVGAGI.

CDR3 bases: TGTGCCAGCAGTTTGGGGACAGGGGGCAATGAGCAGTTCTTC. It is translated as CASSLGTGGNEQFF. The rearrangement joins TRBV28 to TRBJ2-1, with 11 bases that match TRBD1. V was pared by 3 bases and J by 6 bases, with 1 base of the junction left unmatched. The V gene's germline CDR1 is MDHEN and CDR2 SYDVKM. The CDR3 spans 14 residues.

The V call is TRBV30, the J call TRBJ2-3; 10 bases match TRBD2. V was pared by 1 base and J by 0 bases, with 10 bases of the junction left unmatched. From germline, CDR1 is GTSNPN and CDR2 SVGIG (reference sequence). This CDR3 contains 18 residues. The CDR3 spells CAWSGVLAGRPSTDTQYF. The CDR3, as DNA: TGTGCCTGGAGTGGAGTACTAGCGGGAAGACCTAGCACAGATACGCAGTATTTT.

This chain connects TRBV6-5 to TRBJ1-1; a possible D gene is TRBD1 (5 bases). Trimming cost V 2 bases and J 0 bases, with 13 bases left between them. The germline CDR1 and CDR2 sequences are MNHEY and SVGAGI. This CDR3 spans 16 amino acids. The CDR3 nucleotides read TGTGCCAGCAGTTACGAAACAGGCCTCCTGAACACTGAAGCTTTCTTT. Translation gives CASSYETGLLNTEAFF.

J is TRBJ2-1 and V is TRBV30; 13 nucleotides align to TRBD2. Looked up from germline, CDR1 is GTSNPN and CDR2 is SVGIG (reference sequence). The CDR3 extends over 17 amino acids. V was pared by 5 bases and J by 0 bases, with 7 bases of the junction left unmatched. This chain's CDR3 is CAWGRTSGSLSYNEQFF. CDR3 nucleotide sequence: TGTGCCTGGGGCAGGACTAGCGGGAGCCTCTCCTACAATGAGCAGTTCTTC.

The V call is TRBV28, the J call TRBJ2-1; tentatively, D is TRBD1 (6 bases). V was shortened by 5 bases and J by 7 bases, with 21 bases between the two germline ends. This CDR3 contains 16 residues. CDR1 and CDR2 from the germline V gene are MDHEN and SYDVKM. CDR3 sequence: CASSLNRVRTRNEQFF. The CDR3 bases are TGTGCCAGCAGTCTAAACAGGGTAAGGACAAGGAATGAGCAGTTCTTC.

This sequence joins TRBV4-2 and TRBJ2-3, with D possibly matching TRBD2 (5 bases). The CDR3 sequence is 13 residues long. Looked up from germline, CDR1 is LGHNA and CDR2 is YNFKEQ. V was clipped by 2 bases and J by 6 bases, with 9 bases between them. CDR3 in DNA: TGTGCCAGCAGCCAAACCTTAGCGGATACGCAGTATTTT. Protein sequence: CASSQTLADTQYF.

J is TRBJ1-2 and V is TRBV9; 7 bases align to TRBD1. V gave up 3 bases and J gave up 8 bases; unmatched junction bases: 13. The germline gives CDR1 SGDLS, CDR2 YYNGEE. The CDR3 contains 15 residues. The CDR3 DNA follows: TGTGCCAGCAGCGGCCCGGAAGACAGGGCGGCGGGCTACACCTTC. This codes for CASSGPEDRAAGYTF.

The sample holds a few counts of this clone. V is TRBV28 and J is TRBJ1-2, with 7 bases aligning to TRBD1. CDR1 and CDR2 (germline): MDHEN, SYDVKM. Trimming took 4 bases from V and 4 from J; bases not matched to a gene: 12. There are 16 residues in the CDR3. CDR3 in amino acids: CASSSAGQVLLYGYTF. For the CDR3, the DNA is TGTGCCAGCAGTTCCGCCGGACAGGTTCTCCTCTATGGCTACACCTTC.

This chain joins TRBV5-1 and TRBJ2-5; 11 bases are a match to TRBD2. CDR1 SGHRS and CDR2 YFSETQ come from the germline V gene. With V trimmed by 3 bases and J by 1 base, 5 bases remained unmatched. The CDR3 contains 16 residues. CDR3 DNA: TGCGCCAGCAGCTACCGACTAGCGGGGCCCCAAGAGACCCAGTACTTC. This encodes CASSYRLAGPQETQYF. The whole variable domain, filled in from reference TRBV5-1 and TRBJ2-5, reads KAGVTQTPRYLIKTRGQQVTLSCSPISGHRSVSWYQQTPGQGLQFLFEYFSETQRNKGNFPGRFSGRQFSNSRSEMNVSTLELGDSALYLCASSYRLAGPQETQYFGPGTRLLVL.

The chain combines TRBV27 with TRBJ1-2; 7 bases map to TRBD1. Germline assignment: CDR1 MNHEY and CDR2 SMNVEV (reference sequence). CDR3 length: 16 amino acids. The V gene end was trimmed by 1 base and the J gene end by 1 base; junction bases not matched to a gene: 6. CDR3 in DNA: TGTGCCAGCAGTTTATTGCCCGGGACAGATAACTATGGCTACACCTTC. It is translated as CASSLLPGTDNYGYTF.

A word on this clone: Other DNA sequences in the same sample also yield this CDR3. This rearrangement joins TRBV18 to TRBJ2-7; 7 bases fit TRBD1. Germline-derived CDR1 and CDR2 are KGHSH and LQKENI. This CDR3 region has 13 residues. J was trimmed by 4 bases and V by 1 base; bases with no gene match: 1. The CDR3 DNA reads TGTGCCAGCTCACCACAGGGGGCGTACGAGCAGTACTTC. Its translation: CASSPQGAYEQYF.

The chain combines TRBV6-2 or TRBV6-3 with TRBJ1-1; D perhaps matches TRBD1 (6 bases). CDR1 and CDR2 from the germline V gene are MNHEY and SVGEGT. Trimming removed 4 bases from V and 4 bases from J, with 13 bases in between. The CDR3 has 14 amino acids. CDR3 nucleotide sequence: TGTGCCAGCAGTTTCCGCAGGGGAAGCACTGAAGCTTTCTTT. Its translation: CASSFRRGSTEAFF.

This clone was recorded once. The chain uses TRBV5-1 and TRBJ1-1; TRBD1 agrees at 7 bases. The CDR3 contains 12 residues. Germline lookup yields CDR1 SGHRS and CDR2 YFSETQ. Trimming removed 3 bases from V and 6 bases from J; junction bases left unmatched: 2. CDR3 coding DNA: TGCGCCAGCAGCTCCGGGACAGCTGAAGCTTTCTTT. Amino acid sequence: CASSSGTAEAFF. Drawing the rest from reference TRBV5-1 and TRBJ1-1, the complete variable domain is KAGVTQTPRYLIKTRGQQVTLSCSPISGHRSVSWYQQTPGQGLQFLFEYFSETQRNKGNFPGRFSGRQFSNSRSEMNVSTLELGDSALYLCASSSGTAEAFFGQGTRLTVV.

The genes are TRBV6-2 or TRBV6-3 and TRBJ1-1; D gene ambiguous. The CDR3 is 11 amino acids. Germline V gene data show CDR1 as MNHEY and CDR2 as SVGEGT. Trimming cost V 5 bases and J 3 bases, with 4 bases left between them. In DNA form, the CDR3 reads TGTGCCAGCAGTCTGTACACTGAAGCTTTCTTT. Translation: CASSLYTEAFF.

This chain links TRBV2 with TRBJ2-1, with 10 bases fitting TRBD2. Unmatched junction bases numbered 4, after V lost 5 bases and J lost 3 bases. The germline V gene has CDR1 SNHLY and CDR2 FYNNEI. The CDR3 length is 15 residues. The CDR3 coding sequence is TGTGCCAGCAGTCTAGCGGGAGTCTTCTACAATGAGCAGTTCTTC. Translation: CASSLAGVFYNEQFF.

CDR3 nucleotide sequence: TGTGCCAGCAGGCGGGACAGTGAAGCTTTCTTT. Protein: CASRRDSEAFF. The chain links TRBV11-2 to TRBJ1-1, with 7 bases identical to TRBD1. The CDR3 spans 11 residues. Germline loops: CDR1 SGHAT, CDR2 FQNNGV. J gave up 7 bases and V 6 bases, and 2 bases lay outside the gene matches.

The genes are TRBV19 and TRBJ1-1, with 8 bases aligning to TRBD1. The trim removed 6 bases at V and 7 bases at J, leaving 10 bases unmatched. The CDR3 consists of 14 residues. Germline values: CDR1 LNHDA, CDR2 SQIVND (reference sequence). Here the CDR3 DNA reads TGTGCCAGTAGCCCGGGACAGGCACCCTATGAAGCTTTCTTT. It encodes CASSPGQAPYEAFF.

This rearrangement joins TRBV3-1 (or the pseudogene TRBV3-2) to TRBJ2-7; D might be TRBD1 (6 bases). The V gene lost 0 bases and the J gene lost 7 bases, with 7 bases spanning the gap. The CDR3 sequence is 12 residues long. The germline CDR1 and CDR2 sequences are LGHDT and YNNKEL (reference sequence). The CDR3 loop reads CASSQEDREQYF. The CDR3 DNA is TGTGCCAGCAGCCAAGAAGACAGGGAGCAGTACTTC.

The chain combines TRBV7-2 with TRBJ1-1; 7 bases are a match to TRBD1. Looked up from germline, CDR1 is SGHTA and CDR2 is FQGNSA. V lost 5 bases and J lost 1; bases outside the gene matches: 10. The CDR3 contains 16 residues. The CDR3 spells CASSRYRGVGNTEAFF. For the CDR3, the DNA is TGTGCCAGCAGCCGTTACAGGGGCGTGGGGAACACTGAAGCTTTCTTT.

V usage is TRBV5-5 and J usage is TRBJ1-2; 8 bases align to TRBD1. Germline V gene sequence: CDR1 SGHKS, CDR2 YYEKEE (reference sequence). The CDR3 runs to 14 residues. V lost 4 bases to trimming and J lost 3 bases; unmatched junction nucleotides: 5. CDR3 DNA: TGTGCCAGCAGCACCGGACAGGGCCACTATGGCTACACCTTC. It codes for CASSTGQGHYGYTF. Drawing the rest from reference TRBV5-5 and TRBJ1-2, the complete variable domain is DAGVTQSPTHLIKTRGQQVTLRCSPISGHKSVSWYQQVLGQGPQFIFQYYEKEERGRGNFPDRFSARQFPNYSSELNVNALLLGDSALYLCASSTGQGHYGYTFGSGTRLTVV.

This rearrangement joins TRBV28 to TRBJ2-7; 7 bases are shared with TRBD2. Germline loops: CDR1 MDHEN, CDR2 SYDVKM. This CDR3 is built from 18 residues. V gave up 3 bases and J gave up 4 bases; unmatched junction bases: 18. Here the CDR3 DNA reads TGTGCCAGCAGTTTGGCCCCATCAAAGCGGGAAATCTCTTACGAGCAGTACTTC. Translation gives CASSLAPSKREISYEQYF. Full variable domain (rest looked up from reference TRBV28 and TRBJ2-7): DVKVTQSSRYLVKRTGEKVFLECVQDMDHENMFWYRQDPGLGLRLIYFSYDVKMKEKGDIPEGYSVSREKKERFSLILESASTNQTSMYLCASSLAPSKREISYEQYFGPGTRLTVT.

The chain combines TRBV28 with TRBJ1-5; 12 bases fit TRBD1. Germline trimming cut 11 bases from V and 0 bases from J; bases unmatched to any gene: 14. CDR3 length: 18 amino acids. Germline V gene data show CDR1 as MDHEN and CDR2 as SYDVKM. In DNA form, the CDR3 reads TGTGCCTCGAACCGGGACAGGGGGCGATGGGGTAGCAATCAGCCCCAGCATTTT. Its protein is CASNRDRGRWGSNQPQHF.

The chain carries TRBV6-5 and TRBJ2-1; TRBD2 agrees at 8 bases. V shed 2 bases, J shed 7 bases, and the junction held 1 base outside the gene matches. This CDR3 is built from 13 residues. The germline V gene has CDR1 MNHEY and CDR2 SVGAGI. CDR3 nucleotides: TGTGCCAGCAGTTACAGCGGGAGTAATGAGCAGTTCTTC. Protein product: CASSYSGSNEQFF.

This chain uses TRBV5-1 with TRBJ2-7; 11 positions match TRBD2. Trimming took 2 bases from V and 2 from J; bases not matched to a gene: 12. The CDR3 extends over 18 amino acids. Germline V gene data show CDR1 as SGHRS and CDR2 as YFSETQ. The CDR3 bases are TGCGCCAGCAGCTTCGGTCTAGCGGGAGGCTCGGGTACCTACGAGCAGTACTTC. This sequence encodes CASSFGLAGGSGTYEQYF.

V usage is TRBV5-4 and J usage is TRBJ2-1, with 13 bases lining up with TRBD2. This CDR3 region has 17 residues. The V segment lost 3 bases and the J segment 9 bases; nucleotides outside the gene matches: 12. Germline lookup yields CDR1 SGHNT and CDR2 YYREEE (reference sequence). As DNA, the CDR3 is TGTGCCAGCAGCTACAAGTCGGGACTAGCGGGATCGGGTGAGCAGTTCTTC. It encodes CASSYKSGLAGSGEQFF.

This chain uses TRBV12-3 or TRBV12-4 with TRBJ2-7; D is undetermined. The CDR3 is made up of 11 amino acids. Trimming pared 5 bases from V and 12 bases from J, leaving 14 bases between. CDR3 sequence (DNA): TGTGCCAGCAGTCTAAAAGATATCCCGTACTTC. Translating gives CASSLKDIPYF.

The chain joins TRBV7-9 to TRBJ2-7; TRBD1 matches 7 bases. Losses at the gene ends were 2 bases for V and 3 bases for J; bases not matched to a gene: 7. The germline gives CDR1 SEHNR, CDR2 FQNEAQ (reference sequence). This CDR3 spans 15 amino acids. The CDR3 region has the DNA TGTGCCAGCAGCTTACCCGGGACAGTGAACTACGAGCAGTACTTC. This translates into CASSLPGTVNYEQYF.

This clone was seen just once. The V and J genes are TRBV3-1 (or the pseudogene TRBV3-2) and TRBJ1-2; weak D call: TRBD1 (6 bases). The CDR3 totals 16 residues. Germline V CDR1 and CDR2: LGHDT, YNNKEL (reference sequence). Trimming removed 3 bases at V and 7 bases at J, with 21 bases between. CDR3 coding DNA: TGTGCCAGCAGCCACTCTGTCTCGGGGGGGACATCTGGCTACACCTTC. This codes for CASSHSVSGGTSGYTF.

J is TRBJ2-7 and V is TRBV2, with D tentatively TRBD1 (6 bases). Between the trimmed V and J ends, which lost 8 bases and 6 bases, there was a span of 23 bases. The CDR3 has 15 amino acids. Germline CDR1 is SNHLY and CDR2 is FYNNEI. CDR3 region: CASWTRKKGEFEQYF. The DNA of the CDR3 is TGTGCCAGCTGGACACGAAAAAAGGGGGAATTCGAGCAGTACTTC.